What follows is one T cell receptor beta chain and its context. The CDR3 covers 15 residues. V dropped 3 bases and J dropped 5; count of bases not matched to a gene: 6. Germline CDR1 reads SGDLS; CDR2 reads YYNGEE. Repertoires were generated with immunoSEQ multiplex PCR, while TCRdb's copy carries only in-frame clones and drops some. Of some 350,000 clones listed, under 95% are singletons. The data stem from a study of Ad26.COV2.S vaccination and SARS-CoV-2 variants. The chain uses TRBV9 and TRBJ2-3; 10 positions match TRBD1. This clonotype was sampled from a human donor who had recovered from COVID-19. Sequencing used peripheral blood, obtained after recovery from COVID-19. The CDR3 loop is CASSAGTGVEDTQYF. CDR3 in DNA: TGTGCCAGCAGCGCGGGGACAGGGGTGGAAGATACGCAGTATTTT.